This T cell receptor (beta chain) was sequenced during a study of beta chain features in type 1 diabetes. Study-level points and caveats: Across all four CD4+ subsets, people with type 1 diabetes showed modestly shorter TCRB CDR3s.

Germline values: CDR1 SGDLS, CDR2 YYNGEE. The CDR3 length is 16 residues. The V end was cut by 0 bases, the J end by 5 bases, with 15 bases between. Concerning this clone itself: No antigen is known for it.

The entirety of the isolated RNA underwent reverse transcription, so expressed TCRB transcripts were sequenced. Here immunoSEQ multiplex PCR was the method, and the copy in TCRdb shows in-frame clones only, minus some. The sample has about 650,000 clones; approximately 13% are singletons. This receptor was taken from a man aged 25 to 40 with type 1 diabetes. The sample was naive CD4+ T cells from blood. The V gene is TRBV9, the J gene TRBJ2-1; D ambiguous. The CDR3 region has the DNA TGTGCCAGCAGCGTAGCCTCTGGGTCCCCTGACAATGAGCAGTTCTTC. Residues: CASSVASGSPDNEQFF.